This T cell receptor (beta chain) was found in a study of control samples from healthy donors and cancer patients. V shed 7 bases and J shed 7 bases, with 12 bases lying between them. The CDR3 runs 12 residues. CDR1 and CDR2 from the germline V gene are KGHDR and SFDVKD. Clones were read by immunoSEQ multiplex PCR, and TCRdb kept only the in-frame ones, dropping some. The sample holds 100,000 to 150,000 clones, 75% to 95% seen once. This sequence joins TRBV24-1 and TRBJ2-5; D possibly corresponds to TRBD1 (5 bases). The sample comprised blood. This TCR derives from a man aged 35 to 55 in good health. The CDR3 reads CATSQGFGTQYF. The DNA of the CDR3 is TGTGCCACCAGCCAGGGATTCGGGACCCAGTACTTC.